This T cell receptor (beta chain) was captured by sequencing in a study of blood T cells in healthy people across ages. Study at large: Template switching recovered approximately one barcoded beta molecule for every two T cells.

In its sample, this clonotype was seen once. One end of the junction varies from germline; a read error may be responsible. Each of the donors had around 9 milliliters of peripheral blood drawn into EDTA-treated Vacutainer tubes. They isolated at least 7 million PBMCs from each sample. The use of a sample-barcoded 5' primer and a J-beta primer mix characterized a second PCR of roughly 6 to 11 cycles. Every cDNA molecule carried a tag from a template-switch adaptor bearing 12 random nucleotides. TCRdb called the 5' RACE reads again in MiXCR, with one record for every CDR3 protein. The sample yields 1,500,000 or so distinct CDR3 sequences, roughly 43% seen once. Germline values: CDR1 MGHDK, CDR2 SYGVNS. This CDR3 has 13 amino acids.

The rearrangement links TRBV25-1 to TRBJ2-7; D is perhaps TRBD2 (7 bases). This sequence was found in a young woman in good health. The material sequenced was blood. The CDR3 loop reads CAGRWGGNYEQYF. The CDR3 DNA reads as TGTGCCGGCAGATGGGGGGGCAACTACGAGCAGTACTTC.